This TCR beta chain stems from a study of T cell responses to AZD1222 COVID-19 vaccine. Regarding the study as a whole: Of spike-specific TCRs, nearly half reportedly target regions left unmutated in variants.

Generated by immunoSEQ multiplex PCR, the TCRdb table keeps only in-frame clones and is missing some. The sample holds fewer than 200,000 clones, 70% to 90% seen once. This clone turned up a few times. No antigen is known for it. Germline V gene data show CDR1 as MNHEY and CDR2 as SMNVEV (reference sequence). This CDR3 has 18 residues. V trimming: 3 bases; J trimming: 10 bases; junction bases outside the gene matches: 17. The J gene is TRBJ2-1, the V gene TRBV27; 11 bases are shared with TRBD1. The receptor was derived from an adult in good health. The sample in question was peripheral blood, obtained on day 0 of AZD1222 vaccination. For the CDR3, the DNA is TGTGCCAGCAGTTTCCCCGGGACAGGGGGGACTCCCCTTAGGGAGCAGTTCTTC. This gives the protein CASSFPGTGGTPLREQFF.